This TCR beta chain comes out of a study of beta chain features in type 1 diabetes. V dropped 3 bases and J dropped 1; count of bases not matched to a gene: 2. Germline V gene data show CDR1 as SNHLY and CDR2 as FYNNEI. The CDR3 totals 14 residues. General study findings and limits: A cDNA-based sequencing approach could over-represent cells with high TCR expression. In all four CD4+ subsets, TCRB CDR3 length was significantly, moderately reduced in type 1 diabetes.

Note on this clone: Its specificity is unknown.

Expressed TCRB transcripts were sequenced because the entire RNA isolate underwent reverse transcription. The protocol was immunoSEQ multiplex PCR, while the TCRdb copy is restricted to in-frame clones and leaves out a portion. The repertoire holds 20,000 to 25,000 clones, with more than 65% as singletons. The chain couples TRBV2 to TRBJ2-5; 7 bases match TRBD1. The receptor comes from a middle-aged woman with type 1 diabetes. Sequences were obtained from stem cell memory CD4+ T cells from blood. CDR3 residues: CASSDRGIQETQYF. The DNA of the CDR3 is TGTGCCAGCAGTGACAGGGGGATCCAAGAGACCCAGTACTTC.